This TCR beta chain stems from a study of siplizumab effects on memory and regulatory T cells. Study-level results: Naive T cells seemed more diverse than memory cells; they also seemed major alloresponse contributors.

TCR templates, roughly 10^5 per sample, were assayed. Here immunoSEQ multiplex PCR was the method, and the copy in TCRdb shows in-frame clones only, minus some. Of about 110,000 clones in the sample, roughly 92% were seen once. A remark on this clone: Its antigen is undetermined.

The V end lost 0 bases, the J end lost 0 bases, and 25 bases lay between the germline ends. Germline assignment: CDR1 SGHRS and CDR2 YFSETQ. The CDR3 sequence is 20 residues long. This receptor was taken from a human donor in good health. V and J are TRBV5-1 and TRBJ2-7, with D perhaps matching TRBD1 or TRBD2 (6 bases each). The sample taken for sequencing was CD4+ T cells sorted from blood. As DNA, the CDR3 is TGCGCCAGCAGCTTGGCCCCCAGGGGCGGGACTTCCCTAAGCTCCTACGAGCAGTACTTC. It yields the protein CASSLAPRGGTSLSSYEQYF.